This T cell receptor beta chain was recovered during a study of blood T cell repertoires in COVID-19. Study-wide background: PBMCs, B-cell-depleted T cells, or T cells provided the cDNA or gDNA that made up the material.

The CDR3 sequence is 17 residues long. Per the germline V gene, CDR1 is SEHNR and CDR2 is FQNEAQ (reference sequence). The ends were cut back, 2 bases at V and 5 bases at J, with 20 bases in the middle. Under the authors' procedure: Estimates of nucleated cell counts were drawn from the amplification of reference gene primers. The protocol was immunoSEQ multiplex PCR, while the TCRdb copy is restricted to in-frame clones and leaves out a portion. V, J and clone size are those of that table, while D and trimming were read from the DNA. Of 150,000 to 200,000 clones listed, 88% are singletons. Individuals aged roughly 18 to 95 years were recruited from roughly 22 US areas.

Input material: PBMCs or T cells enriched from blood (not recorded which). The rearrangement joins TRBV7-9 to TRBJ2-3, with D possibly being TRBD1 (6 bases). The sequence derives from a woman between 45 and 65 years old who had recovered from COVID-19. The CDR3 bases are TGTGCCAGCAGCTTACGTAATCCCCGGCCAGGGGAAGATACGCAGTATTTT. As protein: CASSLRNPRPGEDTQYF.